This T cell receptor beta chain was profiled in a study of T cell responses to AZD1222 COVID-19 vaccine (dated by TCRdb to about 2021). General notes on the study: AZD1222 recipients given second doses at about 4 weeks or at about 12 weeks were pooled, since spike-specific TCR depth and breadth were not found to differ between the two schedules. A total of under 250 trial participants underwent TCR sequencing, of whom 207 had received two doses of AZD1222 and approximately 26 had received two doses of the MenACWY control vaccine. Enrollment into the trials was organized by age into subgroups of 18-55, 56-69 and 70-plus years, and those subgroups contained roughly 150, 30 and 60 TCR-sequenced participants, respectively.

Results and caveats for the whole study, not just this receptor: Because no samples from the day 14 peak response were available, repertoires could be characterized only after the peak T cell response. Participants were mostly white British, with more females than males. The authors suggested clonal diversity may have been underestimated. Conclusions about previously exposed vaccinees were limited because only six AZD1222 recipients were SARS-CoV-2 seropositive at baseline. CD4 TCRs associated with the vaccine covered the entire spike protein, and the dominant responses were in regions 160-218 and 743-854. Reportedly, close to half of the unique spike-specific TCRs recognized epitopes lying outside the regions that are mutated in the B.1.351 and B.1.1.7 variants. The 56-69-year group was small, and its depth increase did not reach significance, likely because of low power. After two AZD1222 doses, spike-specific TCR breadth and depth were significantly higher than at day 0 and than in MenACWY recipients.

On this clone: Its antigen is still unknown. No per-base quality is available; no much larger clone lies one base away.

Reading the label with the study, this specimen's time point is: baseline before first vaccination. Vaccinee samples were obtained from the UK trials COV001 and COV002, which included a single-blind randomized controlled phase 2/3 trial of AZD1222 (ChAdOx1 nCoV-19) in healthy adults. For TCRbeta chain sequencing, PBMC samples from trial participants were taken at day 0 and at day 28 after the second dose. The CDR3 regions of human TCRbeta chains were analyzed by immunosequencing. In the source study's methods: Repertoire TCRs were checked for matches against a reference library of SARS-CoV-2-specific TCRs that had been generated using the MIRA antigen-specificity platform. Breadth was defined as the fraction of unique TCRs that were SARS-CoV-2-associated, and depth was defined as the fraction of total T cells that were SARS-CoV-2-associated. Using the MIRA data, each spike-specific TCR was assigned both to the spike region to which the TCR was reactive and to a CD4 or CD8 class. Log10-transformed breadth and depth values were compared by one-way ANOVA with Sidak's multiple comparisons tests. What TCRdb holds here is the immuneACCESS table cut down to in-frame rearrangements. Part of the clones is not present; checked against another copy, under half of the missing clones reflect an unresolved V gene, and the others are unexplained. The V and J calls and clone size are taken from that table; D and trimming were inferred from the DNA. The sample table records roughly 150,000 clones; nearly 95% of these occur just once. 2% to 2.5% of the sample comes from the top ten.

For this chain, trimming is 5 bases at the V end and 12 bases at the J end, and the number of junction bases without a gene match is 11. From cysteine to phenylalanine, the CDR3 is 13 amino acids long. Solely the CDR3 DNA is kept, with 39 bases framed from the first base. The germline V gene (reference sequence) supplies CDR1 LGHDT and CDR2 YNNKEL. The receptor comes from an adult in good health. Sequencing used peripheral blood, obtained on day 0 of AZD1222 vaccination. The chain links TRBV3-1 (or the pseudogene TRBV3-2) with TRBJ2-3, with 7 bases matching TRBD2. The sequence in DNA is TGTGCCAGCAGCTCCTTTGGCGGGAGCACACAGTATTTT. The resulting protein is CASSSFGGSTQYF.